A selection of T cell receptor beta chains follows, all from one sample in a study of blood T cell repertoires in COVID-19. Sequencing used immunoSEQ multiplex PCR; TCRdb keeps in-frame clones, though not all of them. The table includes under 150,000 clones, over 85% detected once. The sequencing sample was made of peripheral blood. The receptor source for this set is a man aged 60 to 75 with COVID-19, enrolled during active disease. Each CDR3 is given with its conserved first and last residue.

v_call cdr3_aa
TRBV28 CASSFSDRRSSYEQYF
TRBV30 CAWSVRQGLQPQHF
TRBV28 CASTPRAGGPGSGQYF
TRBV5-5 CASSWAGADTQYF
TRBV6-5 CASTQRQGIGGELFF
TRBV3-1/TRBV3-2 CASSQTTGGEAPYEQYF
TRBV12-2 CASRLGGQGVSNYGYTF
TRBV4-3 CASSQAAGAWGEQFF
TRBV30 CAWSVGGVNTEAFF
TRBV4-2 CASSQDGTGVTTIYF